This paragraph reports one T cell receptor (beta chain). The antigen remains undetermined. Primers: 60 Vbeta forward and 13 Jbeta reverse. Clones were read by immunoSEQ multiplex PCR, and TCRdb kept only the in-frame ones, dropping some. The repertoire has 110,000 to 150,000 clones, 70% to 80% of them found once; the top ten carry approximately 2%. This sample was taken from a study of cytomegalovirus exposure and HLA in healthy donors. Turning to the study itself: Early on, a data release was issued that held roughly 80 million unique TCRs from HLA-typed donors.

The ends lost 6 bases at V and 2 bases at J; junction bases unmatched: 14. This CDR3 has 17 residues. From germline, CDR1 is SGHNT and CDR2 YENEEA. Whole-study results and caveats: Later analysis showed TCR association rates varying by HLA locus, highest for DRB1 and lowest for HLA-C. It emerged from a later analysis that several of the most significant clusters appeared to be linked to common viral pathogens. With later analysis, a missense DCLRE1C variant became linked to TCR beta V- and J-gene trimming.

The source of this sequence is a woman aged 60-70 years in good health and CMV-seropositive. Sequencing input: PBMCs. V and J are TRBV11-3 and TRBJ2-3; the match to TRBD2 covers 7 bases. CDR3 loop: CASRLYGASGFTDTQYF. In nucleotides, the CDR3 is TGTGCCAGCAGACTTTACGGCGCTAGCGGTTTCACAGATACGCAGTATTTT.